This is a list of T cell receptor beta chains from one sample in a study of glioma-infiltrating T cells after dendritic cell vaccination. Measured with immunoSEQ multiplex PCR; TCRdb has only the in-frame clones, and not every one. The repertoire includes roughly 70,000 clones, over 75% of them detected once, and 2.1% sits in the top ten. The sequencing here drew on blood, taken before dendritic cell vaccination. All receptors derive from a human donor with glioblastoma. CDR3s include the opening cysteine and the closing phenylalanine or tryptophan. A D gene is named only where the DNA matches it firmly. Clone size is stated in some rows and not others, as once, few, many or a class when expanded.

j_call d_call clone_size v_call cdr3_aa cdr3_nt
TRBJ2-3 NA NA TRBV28 CASSLTGPPDTQYF TGTGCCAGCAGTCTAACAGGGCCTCCAGATACGCAGTATTTT
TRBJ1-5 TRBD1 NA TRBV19 CASSIVPRGSSNQPQHF TGTGCCAGTAGTATAGTCCCCAGGGGGTCGAGCAATCAGCCCCAGCATTTT
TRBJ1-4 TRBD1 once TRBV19 CASSIDRQGAEKLFF TGTGCCAGTAGTATAGATAGGCAGGGGGCTGAAAAACTGTTTTTT
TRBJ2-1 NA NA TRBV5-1 CASSLEGGVYNEQFF TGCGCCAGCAGCTTGGAGGGGGGGGTCTACAATGAGCAGTTCTTC
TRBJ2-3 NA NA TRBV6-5 CASRTGQGGADTQYF TGTGCCAGCAGAACCGGACAGGGAGGGGCAGATACGCAGTATTTT
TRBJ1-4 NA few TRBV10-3 CAISDVWTSATNEKLFF TGTGCCATCAGTGACGTCTGGACTTCAGCAACTAATGAAAAACTGTTTTTT
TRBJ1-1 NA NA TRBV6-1 CASSYQGMNTEAFF TGTGCCAGCAGCTATCAGGGCATGAACACTGAAGCTTTCTTT
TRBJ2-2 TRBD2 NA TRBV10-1 CASGGESGSVGELFF TGCGCCAGCGGGGGGGAGAGCGGTTCGGTCGGGGAGCTGTTTTTT
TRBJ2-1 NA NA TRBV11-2 CASSPNRHLQGRNNEQFF TGTGCCAGCAGCCCGAACCGACATCTACAGGGAAGGAACAATGAGCAGTTCTTC
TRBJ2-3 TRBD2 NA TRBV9 CASSVGGRGTDTQYF TGTGCCAGCAGCGTCGGCGGGAGGGGCACAGATACGCAGTATTTT
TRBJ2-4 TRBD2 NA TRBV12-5 CASGLNRLAFGLAGGRDKNIQYF TGTGCTAGTGGTTTGAATCGCTTAGCGTTCGGACTAGCGGGGGGGCGAGACAAAAACATTCAGTACTTC
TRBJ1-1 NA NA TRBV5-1 CASSATQTNTEAFF TGCGCCAGCAGCGCTACACAGACCAACACTGAAGCTTTCTTT
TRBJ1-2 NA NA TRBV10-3 CATGEGDGYTF TGTGCCACCGGGGAGGGGGATGGCTACACCTTC
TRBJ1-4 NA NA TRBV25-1 CASTYYGGEKLFF TGTGCCAGCACTTACTACGGGGGTGAAAAACTGTTTTTT
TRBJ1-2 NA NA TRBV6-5 CASKRTTGYPGGYTF TGTGCCAGCAAACGCACTACAGGGTACCCTGGGGGCTACACCTTC
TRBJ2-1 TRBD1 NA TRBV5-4 CASSLGGQGYYNEQFF TGTGCCAGCAGCTTGGGGGGACAGGGGTACTACAATGAGCAGTTCTTC
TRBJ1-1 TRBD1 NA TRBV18 CASSPGTVNTEAFF TGTGCCAGCTCACCCGGGACAGTGAACACTGAAGCTTTCTTT
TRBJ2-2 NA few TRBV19 CASSIYHRANTGELFF TGTGCCAGTAGTATTTACCACAGGGCGAACACCGGGGAGCTGTTTTTT
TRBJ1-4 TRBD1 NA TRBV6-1 CATKPTGNEKLFF TGTGCCACAAAGCCGACAGGGAATGAAAAACTGTTTTTT
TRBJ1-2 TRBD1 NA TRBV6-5 CASRQGNYGYTF TGTGCCAGCAGACAGGGGAACTATGGCTACACCTTC
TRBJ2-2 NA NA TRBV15 CATSRGQNTGELFF TGTGCCACCAGCAGAGGTCAGAACACCGGGGAGCTGTTTTTT
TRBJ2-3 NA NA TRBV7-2 CASSPRREDTQYF TGTGCCAGCAGCCCCAGGAGGGAGGATACGCAGTATTTT